The sequence of this T cell receptor beta chain was determined in a study of T cells in Graves' hyperthyroidism and ophthalmopathy. The source material, RNA transcripts, was used to amplify TCR beta CDR3 regions. HTBI primers were the set used in a first-round RT-PCR of the TCR CDR3. TCRdb re-called the multiplex PCR reads through MiXCR, storing one row per CDR3 protein. The table includes about 180,000 distinct CDR3 sequences, about 15% detected once. Trimming removed 4 bases from V and 4 bases from J; junction bases left unmatched: 4. The CDR3 has 13 residues. Germline-derived CDR1 and CDR2 are DFQATT and SNEGSKA (reference sequence). This clonotype was observed many times.

The sequenced sample consisted of blood. The genes are TRBV20-1 and TRBJ2-3; the match to TRBD2 covers 8 bases. The sequence was collected from a woman aged 45-65 years with Graves' hyperthyroidism. The CDR3 sequence: CSATGLASDTQYF. The CDR3 coding sequence is TGCAGTGCTACCGGACTAGCCTCAGATACGCAGTATTTT.